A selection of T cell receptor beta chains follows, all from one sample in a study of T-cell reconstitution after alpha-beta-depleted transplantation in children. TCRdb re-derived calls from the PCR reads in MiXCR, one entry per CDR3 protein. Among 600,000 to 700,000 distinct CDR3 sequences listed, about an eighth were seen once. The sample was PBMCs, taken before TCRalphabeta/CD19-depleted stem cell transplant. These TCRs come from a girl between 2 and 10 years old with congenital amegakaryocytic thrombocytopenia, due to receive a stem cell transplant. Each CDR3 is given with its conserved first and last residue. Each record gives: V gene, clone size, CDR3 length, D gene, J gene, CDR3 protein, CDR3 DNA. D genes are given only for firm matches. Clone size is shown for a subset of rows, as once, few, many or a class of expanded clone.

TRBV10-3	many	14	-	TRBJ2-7	CATNEVEAPYEQYF	TGTGCCACCAATGAAGTAGAGGCCCCTTACGAGCAGTACTTC
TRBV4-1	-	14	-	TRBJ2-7	CASSTWTNSYEQYF	TGCGCCAGCAGCACCTGGACTAACTCCTACGAGCAGTACTTC
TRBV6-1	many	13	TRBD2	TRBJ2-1	CASNQREPVEQFF	TGTGCCAGCAACCAGCGGGAGCCCGTTGAGCAGTTCTTC
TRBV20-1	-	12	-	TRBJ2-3	CSARAPGDTQYF	TGCAGTGCTAGAGCCCCGGGGGATACGCAGTATTTT
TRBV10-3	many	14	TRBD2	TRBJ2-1	CATDPAAGGLEQFF	TGTGCCACCGACCCCGCAGCGGGAGGGCTTGAGCAGTTCTTC
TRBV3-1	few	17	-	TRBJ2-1	CASSRESGQGPPNEQFF	TGTGCCAGCAGCCGCGAGTCGGGCCAAGGGCCACCCAATGAGCAGTTCTTC
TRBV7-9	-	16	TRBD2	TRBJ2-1	CASNLIAGEGKVEQFF	TGTGCCAGCAACCTAATAGCGGGAGAAGGCAAGGTTGAGCAGTTCTTC
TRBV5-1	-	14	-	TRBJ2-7	CASSLPGEFHEQYF	TGCGCCAGCAGCTTGCCAGGGGAATTCCACGAGCAGTACTTC
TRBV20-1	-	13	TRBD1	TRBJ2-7	CSASRDRSYEQYF	TGCAGTGCTAGCCGGGACAGGTCATACGAGCAGTACTTC
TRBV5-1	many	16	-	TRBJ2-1	CASRGILTTAGNEQFF	TGCGCCAGCAGAGGTATCTTGACCACTGCGGGCAATGAGCAGTTCTTC
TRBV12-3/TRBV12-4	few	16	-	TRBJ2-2	CASSPGERRNTGELFF	TGTGCCAGCAGTCCCGGAGAGCGGAGGAACACCGGGGAGCTGTTTTTT
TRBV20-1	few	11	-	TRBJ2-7	CSLRGGYEQYF	TGCAGTTTGAGGGGTGGGTACGAGCAGTACTTC
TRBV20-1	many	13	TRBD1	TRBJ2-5	CSAREDRGETQYF	TGCAGTGCTAGAGAGGACAGGGGGGAGACCCAGTACTTC
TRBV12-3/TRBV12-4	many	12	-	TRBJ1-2	CATDLGGYGYTF	TGTGCCACCGACTTAGGAGGGTATGGCTACACCTTC
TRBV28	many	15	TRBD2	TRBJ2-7	CASSPSGREHYEQYF	TGTGCCAGCAGTCCATCCGGGAGGGAACACTACGAGCAGTACTTC
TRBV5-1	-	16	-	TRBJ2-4	CASSPDGPSAKNIQYF	TGCGCCAGCAGCCCCGACGGGCCATCGGCCAAAAACATTCAGTACTTC
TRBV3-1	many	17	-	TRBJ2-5	CASSQVPRTKLQETQYF	TGTGCCAGCAGCCAAGTCCCCCGGACAAAACTTCAGGAGACCCAGTACTTC
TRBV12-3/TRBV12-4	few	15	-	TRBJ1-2	CASSLGRIQSGGYTF	TGTGCCAGCAGTTTAGGAAGGATCCAAAGTGGGGGCTACACCTTC
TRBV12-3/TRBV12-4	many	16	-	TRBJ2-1	CASSLSAGAADNEQFF	TGTGCCAGCAGTTTATCGGCAGGGGCGGCGGACAATGAGCAGTTCTTC
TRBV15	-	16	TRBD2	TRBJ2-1	CATRILAGAERNEQFF	TGTGCCACAAGAATTCTGGCGGGAGCCGAACGGAATGAGCAGTTCTTC
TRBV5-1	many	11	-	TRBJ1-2	CASRGDDGYTF	TGCGCCAGCAGGGGGGACGATGGCTACACCTTC
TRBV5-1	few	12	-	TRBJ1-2	CASSFQADGYTF	TGCGCCAGCAGCTTCCAAGCCGATGGCTACACCTTC
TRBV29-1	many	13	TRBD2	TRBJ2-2	CSAGGTNPGELFF	TGCAGCGCCGGAGGGACTAACCCCGGGGAGCTGTTTTTT
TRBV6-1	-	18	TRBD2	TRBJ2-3	CASSPGGFRAGDPDTQYF	TGTGCCAGCAGTCCCGGTGGGTTCCGAGCGGGAGACCCAGATACGCAGTATTTT
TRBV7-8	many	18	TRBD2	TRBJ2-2	CASSPRRLAGLVPGELFF	TGTGCCAGCAGCCCTAGGAGACTAGCGGGACTTGTACCCGGGGAGCTGTTTTTT
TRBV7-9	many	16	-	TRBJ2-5	CASSLFQGKFEETQYF	TGTGCCAGCAGCTTATTCCAGGGAAAATTTGAAGAGACCCAGTACTTC
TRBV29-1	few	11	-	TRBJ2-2	CSVVSESELFF	TGCAGCGTCGTAAGTGAGTCGGAGCTGTTTTTT
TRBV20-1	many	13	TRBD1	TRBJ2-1	CSALTGGYNEQFF	TGCAGTGCCTTGACAGGGGGCTACAATGAGCAGTTCTTC
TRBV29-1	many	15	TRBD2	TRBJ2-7	CSVVPMLAGESEQYF	TGCAGCGTTGTCCCAATGCTAGCGGGGGAGTCCGAGCAGTACTTC
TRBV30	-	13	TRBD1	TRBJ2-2	CARDRVNTGELFF	TGTGCCCGGGACAGGGTTAACACCGGGGAGCTGTTTTTT
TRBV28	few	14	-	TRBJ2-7	CASSPQTATYEQYF	TGTGCCAGCAGTCCGCAGACAGCCACCTACGAGCAGTACTTC
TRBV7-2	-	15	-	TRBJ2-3	CASSRPGGGTDTQYF	TGTGCCAGCAGCCGACCCGGGGGAGGCACAGATACGCAGTATTTT
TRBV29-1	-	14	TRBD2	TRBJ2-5	CSVASLAGKETQYF	TGCAGCGTTGCTTCGCTAGCGGGGAAAGAGACCCAGTACTTC
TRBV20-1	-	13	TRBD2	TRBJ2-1	CSATGTSGNEQFF	TGCAGTGCTACCGGGACTAGCGGGAATGAGCAGTTCTTC
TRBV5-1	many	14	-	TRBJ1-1	CASSLDSVLSEAFF	TGCGCCAGCAGCTTGGATTCAGTCTTGTCTGAAGCTTTCTTT
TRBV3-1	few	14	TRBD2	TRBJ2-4	CASSPSGTQNIQYF	TGTGCCAGCAGCCCCAGCGGGACTCAAAACATTCAGTACTTC
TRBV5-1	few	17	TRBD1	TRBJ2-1	CASSLGQGVSSYNEQFF	TGCGCCAGCAGCTTGGGGCAGGGGGTGTCGTCCTACAATGAGCAGTTCTTC
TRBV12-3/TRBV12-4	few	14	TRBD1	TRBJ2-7	CASTTGTGTYEQYF	TGTGCCAGCACAACCGGGACAGGGACCTACGAGCAGTACTTC
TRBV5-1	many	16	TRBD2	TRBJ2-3	CASNLAGGPVADTQYF	TGCGCCAGCAATTTAGCGGGAGGGCCGGTTGCAGATACGCAGTATTTT
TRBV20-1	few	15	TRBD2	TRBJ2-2	CSALSGRLNTGELFF	TGCAGTGCTCTGAGCGGGAGATTAAACACCGGGGAGCTGTTTTTT